Detailed here is one T cell receptor beta chain. Antigen specificity is unknown. This record belongs to a study of shared clonotypes between healthy human individuals. General observations from the study: Several donors shared approximately 5% of their naive CD4 clonotypes. A generally larger estimated richness was seen in naive subsets than in memory subsets.

Only CD45RO-negative cells positively selected for CCR7 counted as naive CD8 cells, so terminally differentiated effector memory CD45RA+ cells were excluded. Every one of the donors was a Caucasian adult that lived in Nashville, Tennessee. CDR1 is PRHDT and CDR2 is FYEKMQ in the germline V gene (reference sequence). The CDR3 loop spans 16 amino acids. V shed 3 bases and J shed 3 bases, with 17 bases lying between them. The assay was immunoSEQ multiplex PCR, and TCRdb's table has in-frame clones only and misses some. Here the sample spans under 850,000 clones, 80% to 95% being singletons. The sequence was collected from a man aged 30 to 45 in good health. Material: naive CD8+ T cells sorted from blood. The chain recombines TRBV13 with TRBJ1-1, with D possibly matching TRBD1 (6 bases). DNA for the CDR3: TGTGCCAGCAGCTTGGTGACAGGCCCCGATGACACTGAAGCTTTCTTT. Translated: CASSLVTGPDDTEAFF.